This T cell receptor beta chain was identified during a study of molecular identifiers for immune sequencing clone quantification. This clonotype was recorded only once. Antigen unknown. Since a much larger clone is just one base distant, this may be a read error. TCRdb redid the calling of the PCR reads with MiXCR, one entry per CDR3 protein. The top ten hold 0.75% to 0.8% of the sample, which has approximately 680,000 distinct CDR3 sequences, about 25% seen once. Overall study results and limits: Clonotypes topping 20 RNA copies carried over 99% of effector molecules but under 1% of naive ones.

Isolation of naive CD8 T cells was achieved by sorting on a CD8+CD4-CCR7+CD45RA+ phenotype. Germline CDR1 and CDR2: MDHEN and SYDVKM. The CDR3 extends over 11 amino acids. V and J are TRBV28 and TRBJ2-7; D not resolved. The receptor comes from a human donor in good health. Some libraries in this study had Jurkat cell RNA spiked in. Sequencing was performed on naive CD8+ T cells from blood, with Jurkat cell RNA spiked in. Subset indicated: FACS-sorted CD8+CD4-CCR7+CD45RA+ naive T cells. In DNA form, the CDR3 reads TGTGCCAGCAGTTTGTCTCTAAAGGAGTCCTTC. It encodes CASSLSLKESF.